This T cell receptor beta chain stems from a study of immune evolution from preneoplasia to lung adenocarcinoma. Note on this clone: What it binds is unknown.

Study-level findings and limits: Top clone share appeared to fall from AAH through AIS, MIA, adenocarcinoma. Normal lung had highest clonality; later lesions appeared denser, more diverse.

Macro-dissection enriched premalignant or tumor cells before nucleic acid extraction. This CDR3 is built from 17 residues. Losses at the gene ends were 2 bases for V and 8 bases for J; bases not matched to a gene: 13. Germline V CDR1 and CDR2: KGHSH, LQKENI. Produced via immunoSEQ multiplex PCR; TCRdb's table is partial and in-frame only. The table shows about 14,000 clones, with 85% occurring only once. The chain carries TRBV18 and TRBJ2-1; 9 bases map to TRBD2. Source material: FFPE lung adenocarcinoma in situ tissue. The sequence derives from a donor aged 70 or older with lung adenocarcinoma. The CDR3, as DNA: TGTGCCAGCTCACCATCGCTCCGGGGACTAGCAGGCGATGAGCAGTTCTTC. This encodes CASSPSLRGLAGDEQFF. Full variable domain (missing parts from reference TRBV18 and TRBJ2-1): NAGVMQNPRHLVRRRGQEARLRCSPMKGHSHVYWYRQLPEEGLKFMVYLQKENIIDESGMPKERFSAEFPKEGPSILRIQQVVRGDSAAYFCASSPSLRGLAGDEQFFGPGTRLTVL.